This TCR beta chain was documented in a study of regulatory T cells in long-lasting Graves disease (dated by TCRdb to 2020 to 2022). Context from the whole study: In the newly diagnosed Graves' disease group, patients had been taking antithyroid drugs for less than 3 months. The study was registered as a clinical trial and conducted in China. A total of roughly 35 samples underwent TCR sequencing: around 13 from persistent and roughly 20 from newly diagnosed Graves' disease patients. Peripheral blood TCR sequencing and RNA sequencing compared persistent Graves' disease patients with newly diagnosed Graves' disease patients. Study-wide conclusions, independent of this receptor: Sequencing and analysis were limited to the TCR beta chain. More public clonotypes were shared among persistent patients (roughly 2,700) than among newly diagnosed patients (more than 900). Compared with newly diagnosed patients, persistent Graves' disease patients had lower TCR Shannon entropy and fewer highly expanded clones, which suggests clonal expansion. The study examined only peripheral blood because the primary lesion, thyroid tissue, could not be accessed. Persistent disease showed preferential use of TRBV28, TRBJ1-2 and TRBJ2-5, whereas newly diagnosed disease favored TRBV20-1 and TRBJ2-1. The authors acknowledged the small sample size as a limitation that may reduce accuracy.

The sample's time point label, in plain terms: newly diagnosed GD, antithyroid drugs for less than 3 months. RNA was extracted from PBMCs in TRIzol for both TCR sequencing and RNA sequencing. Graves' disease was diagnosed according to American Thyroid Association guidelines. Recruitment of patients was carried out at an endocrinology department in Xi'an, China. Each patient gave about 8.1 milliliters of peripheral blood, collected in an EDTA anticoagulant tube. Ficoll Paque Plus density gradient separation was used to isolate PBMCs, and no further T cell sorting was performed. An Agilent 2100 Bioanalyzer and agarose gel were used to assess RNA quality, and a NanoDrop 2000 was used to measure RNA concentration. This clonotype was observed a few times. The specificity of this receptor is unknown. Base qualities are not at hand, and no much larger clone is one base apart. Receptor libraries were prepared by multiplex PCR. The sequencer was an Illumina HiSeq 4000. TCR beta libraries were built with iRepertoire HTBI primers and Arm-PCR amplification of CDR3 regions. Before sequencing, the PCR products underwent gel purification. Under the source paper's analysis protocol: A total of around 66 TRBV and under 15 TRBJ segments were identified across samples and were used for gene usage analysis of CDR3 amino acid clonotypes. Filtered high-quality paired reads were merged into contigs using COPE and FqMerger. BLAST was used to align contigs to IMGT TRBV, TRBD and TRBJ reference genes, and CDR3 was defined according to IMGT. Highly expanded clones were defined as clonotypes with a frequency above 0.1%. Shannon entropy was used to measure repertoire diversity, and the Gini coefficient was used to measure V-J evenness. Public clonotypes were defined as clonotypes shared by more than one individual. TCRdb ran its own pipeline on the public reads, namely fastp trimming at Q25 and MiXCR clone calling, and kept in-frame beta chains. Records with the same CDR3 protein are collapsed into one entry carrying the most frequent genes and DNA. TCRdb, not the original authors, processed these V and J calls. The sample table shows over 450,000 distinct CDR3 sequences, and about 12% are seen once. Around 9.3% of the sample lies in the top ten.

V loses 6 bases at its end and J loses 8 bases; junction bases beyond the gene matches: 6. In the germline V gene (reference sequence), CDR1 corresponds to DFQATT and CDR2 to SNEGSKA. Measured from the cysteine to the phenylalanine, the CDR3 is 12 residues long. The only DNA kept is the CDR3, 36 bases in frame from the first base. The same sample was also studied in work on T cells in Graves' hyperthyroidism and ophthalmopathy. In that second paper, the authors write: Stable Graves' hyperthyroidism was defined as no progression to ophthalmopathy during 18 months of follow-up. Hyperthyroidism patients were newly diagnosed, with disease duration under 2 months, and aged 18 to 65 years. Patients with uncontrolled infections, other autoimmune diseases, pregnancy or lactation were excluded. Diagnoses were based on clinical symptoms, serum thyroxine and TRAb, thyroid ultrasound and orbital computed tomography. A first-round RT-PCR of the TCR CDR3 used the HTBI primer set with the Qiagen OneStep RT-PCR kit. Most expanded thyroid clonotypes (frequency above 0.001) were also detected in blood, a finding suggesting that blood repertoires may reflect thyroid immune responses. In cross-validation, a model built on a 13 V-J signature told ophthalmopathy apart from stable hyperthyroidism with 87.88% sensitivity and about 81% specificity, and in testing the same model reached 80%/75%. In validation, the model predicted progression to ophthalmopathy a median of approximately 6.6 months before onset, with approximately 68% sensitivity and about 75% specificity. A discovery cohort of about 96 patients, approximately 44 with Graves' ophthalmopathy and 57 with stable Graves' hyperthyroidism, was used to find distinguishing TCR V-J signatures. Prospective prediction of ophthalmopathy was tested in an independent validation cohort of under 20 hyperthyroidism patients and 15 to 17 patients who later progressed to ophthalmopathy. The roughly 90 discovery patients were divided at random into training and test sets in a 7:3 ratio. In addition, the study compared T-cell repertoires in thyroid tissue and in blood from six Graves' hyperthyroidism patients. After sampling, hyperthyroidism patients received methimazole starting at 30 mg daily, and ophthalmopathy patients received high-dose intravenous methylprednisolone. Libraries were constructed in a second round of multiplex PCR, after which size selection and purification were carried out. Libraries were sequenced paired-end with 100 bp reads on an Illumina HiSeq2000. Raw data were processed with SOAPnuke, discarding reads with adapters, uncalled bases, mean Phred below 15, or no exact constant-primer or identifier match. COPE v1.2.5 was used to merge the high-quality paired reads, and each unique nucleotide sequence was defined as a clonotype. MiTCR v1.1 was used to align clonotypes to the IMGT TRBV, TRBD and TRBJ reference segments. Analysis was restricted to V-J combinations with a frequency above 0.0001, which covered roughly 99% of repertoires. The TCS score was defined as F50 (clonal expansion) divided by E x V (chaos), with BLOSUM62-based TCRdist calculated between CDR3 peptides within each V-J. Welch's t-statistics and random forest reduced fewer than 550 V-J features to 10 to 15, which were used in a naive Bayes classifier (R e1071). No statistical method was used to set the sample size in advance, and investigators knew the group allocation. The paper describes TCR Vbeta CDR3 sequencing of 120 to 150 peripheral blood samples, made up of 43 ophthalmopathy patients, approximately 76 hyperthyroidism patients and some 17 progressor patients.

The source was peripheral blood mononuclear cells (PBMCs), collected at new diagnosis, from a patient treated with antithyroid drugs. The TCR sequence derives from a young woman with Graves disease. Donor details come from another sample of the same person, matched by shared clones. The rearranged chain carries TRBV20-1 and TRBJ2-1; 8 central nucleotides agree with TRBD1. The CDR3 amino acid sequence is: CSARTGFDEQFF. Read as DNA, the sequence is TGCAGTGCGAGGACAGGGTTCGATGAGCAGTTCTTC.